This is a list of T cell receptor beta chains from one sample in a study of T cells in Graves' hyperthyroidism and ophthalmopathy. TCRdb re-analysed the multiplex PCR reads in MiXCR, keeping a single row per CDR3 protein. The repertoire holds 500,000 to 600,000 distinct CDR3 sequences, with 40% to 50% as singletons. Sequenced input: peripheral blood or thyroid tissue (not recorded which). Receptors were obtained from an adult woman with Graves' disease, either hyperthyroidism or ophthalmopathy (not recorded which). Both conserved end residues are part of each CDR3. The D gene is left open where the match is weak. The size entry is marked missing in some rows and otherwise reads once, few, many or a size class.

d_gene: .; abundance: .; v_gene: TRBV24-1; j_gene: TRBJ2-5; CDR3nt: TGTGCCACCAGTGAGCCGACTAGAGAAGAGACCCAGTACTTC; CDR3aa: CATSEPTREETQYF
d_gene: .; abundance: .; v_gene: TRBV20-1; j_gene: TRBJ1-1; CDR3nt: TGCAGTGCTAGAGATCCAGGGCGGATGAACACTGAAGCTTTCTTT; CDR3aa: CSARDPGRMNTEAFF
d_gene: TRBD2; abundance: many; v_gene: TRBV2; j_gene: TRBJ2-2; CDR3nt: TGTGCCAGCAGCGGGACTAGCGGGAGGAACACCGGGGAGCTGTTTTTT; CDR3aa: CASSGTSGRNTGELFF
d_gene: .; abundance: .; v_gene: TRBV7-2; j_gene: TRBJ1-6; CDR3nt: TGTGCCAGCACCCCTGAAACAGGGTATAATTCACCCCTCCACTTT; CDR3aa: CASTPETGYNSPLHF
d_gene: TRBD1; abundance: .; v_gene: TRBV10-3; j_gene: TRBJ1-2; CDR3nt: TGTGCCATCAGCCGGGACAGCCTTAACTATGGCTACACCTTC; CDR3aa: CAISRDSLNYGYTF
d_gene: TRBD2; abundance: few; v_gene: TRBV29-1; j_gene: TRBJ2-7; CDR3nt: TGCAGCGTATTAGCGGGGGCACCCGAGCAGTACTTC; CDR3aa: CSVLAGAPEQYF
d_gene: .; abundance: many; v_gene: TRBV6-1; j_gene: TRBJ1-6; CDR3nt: TGTGCCAGCATGACGGATGGGGGCAGGTCACCCCTCCACTTT; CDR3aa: CASMTDGGRSPLHF
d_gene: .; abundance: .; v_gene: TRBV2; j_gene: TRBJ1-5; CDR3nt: TGTGCCAGCAGTGAACGGGGTAGACAGCCCCAGCATTTT; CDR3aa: CASSERGRQPQHF
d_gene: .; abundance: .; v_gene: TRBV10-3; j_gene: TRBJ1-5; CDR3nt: TGTGCCATCAGTGAGTCATCGGGAAGCAATCAGCATTTT; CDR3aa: CAISESSGSNQHF
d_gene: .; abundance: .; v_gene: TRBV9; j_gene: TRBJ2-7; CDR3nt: TGCGCCAGCAGCTCGAATCAACGGCGTTACGAGCAGTACTTC; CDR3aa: CASSSNQRRYEQYF
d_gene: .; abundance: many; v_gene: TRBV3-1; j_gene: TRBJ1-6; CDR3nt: TGTGCCAGCAGCCCGACTGTCCAAGATTCACCCCTCCACTTT; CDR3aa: CASSPTVQDSPLHF
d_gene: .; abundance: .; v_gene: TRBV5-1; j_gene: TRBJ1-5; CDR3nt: TGCGCCAGCAGCACCGGGGTGGGGGCTGGGCAGCCCCAGCATTTT; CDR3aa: CASSTGVGAGQPQHF
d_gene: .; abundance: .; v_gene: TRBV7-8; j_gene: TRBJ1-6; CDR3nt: TGTGCCAGCAGCATCGGACAGAGTTTTTCACCCCTCCACTTT; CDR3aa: CASSIGQSFSPLHF
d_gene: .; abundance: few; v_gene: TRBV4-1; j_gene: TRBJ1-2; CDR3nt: TGTGCCAGCAGCCAAGAACTCGGTGACTATGGCTACACCTTC; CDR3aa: CASSQELGDYGYTF
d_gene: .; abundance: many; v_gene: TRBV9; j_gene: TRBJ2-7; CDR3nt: TGTGCCAGCAGCGGACCGAGCTACGAGCAGTACTTC; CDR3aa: CASSGPSYEQYF
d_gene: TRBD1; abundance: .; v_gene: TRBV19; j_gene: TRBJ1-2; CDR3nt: TGTGCCAGTAGTTTGGAAGGGACAGCTCACGGCTACACCTTC; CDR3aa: CASSLEGTAHGYTF
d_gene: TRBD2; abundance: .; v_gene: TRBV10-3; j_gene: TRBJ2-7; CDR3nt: TGTGCCATCAAGCGGGAAGGCGAGCAGTACTTC; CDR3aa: CAIKREGEQYF
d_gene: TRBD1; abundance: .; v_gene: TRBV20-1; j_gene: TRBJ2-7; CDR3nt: TGCAGTGCTCGATTATTGGACAGGGGTGTCAACGAGCAGTACTTC; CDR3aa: CSARLLDRGVNEQYF
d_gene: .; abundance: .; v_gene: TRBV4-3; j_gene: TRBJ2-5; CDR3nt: TGCGCCAGCAGCCAGACCGCCCCACCCATGGAGGAGACCCAGTACTTC; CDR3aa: CASSQTAPPMEETQYF
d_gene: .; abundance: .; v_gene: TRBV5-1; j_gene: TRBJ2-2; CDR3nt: TGCGCCAGCGGGGACACGGGGGAGCTGTTTTTT; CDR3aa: CASGDTGELFF
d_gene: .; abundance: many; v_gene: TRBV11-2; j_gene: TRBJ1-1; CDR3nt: TGTGCCAGCAGCTTAGTTGGGCAGTTAGAAGCTTTCTTT; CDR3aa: CASSLVGQLEAFF
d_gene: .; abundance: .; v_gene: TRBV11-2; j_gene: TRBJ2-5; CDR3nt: TGTGCCAGTAGTATTCCGACGTCCCAAGAGACCCAGTACTTC; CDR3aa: CASSIPTSQETQYF
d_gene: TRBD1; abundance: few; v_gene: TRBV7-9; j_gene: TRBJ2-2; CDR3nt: TGTGCCAGCAGCTCGGATGGACAGGGGGCCGGGGGGCTGTTTTTT; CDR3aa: CASSSDGQGAGGLFF
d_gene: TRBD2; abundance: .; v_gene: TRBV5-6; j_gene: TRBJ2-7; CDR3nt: TGTGCCAGCAGCTTGGGCGGGAGCACCGAGCAGTACTTC; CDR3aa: CASSLGGSTEQYF
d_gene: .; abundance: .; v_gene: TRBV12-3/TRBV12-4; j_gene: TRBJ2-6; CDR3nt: TGTGCCAGCAGCCTCCGGGCCAGGGACTCTGGGGCCAACGTCCTGACTTTC; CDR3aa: CASSLRARDSGANVLTF
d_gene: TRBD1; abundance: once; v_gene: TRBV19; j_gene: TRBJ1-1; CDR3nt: TGTGCCAGCCGGACAGGGCTTAAATCCCCCGCTGAAGCTTTCTTT; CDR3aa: CASRTGLKSPAEAFF
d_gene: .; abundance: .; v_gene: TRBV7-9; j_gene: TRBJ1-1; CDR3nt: TGTGCCAGCAGTTCCGGCAGTTCGAACACTGAAGCTTTCTTT; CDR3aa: CASSSGSSNTEAFF
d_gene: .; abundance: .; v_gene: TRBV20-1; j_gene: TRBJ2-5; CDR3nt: TGCAGTGCTAGTCTCGACAGCGGAGAGACCCAGTACTTC; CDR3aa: CSASLDSGETQYF
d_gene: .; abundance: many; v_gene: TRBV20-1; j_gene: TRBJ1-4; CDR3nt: TGCAGTGCTAGCAGGGGTTCTAATGAAAAACTGTTTTTT; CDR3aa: CSASRGSNEKLFF
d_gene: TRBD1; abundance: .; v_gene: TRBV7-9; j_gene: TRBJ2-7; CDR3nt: TGTGCCAGCAGCCCAACGGGACAGGGGATCCACGAGCAGTACTTC; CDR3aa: CASSPTGQGIHEQYF
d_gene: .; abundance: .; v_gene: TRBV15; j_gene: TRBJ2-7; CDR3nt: TGTGCCACCAGCAGAGAAGGTCATTCGGAGGGGCAGTACTTC; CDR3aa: CATSREGHSEGQYF
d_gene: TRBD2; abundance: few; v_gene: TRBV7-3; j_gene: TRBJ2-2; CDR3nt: TGTGCCAGCAGCCCCCCGATCCTAGCGGGAGCTAGAGGGGAGCTGTTTTTT; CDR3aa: CASSPPILAGARGELFF